This T cell receptor beta chain was captured by sequencing in a study of cytomegalovirus exposure and HLA in healthy donors. General study findings and limits: Analyzed later, association rates of TCRs varied across HLA loci, with DRB1 most and HLA-C fewest. The authors later linked a missense DCLRE1C variant to TCR beta V- and J-gene trimming.

CDR1 is LNHNV, CDR2 YYDKDF, per germline (reference sequence). This CDR3 has 17 amino acids. V was clipped by 3 bases and J by 1 base, with 18 bases between them. Details on this clone: As yet, its antigen is unknown.

PCR used 60 Vbeta primers and 13 Jbeta primers. This table comes from immunoSEQ multiplex PCR, and its TCRdb copy is limited to in-frame clones, with some not included. The sample yields some 120,000 clones, around four fifths seen once. Although they were nominally healthy when sampled, donors likely had unrecorded immune exposures. The chain links TRBV15 to TRBJ1-1, with D possibly being TRBD1 (5 bases). The sequence was obtained from a male donor in good health and CMV-seropositive. Sequencing was performed on PBMCs. The CDR3 DNA is TGTGCCACCAGCAGCTACAAATGGGGGGATTGGAACACTGAAGCTTTCTTT. Amino acids: CATSSYKWGDWNTEAFF.